One sample yielded the 30 T cell receptor beta chains listed below, sequenced in a study of blood T cell repertoires in COVID-19 (TCRdb year 2020). Receptor libraries were prepared by the immunoSEQ multiplex PCR assay. As stored in TCRdb, this immuneACCESS dataset retains in-frame rearrangements with V and J assigned. A fraction of the clones does not appear; measured against another copy, unresolved V genes explain less than half of the discrepancy, and the remainder lacks a known reason. For this sample the table gives a few hundred thousand clones, of which roughly 89% were detected only once. Of the sample, more than 0.85% is held by the ten largest clones. Sample: peripheral blood. All receptors derive from a woman aged 35 to 49 with COVID-19, enrolled during active disease.

V is TRBV29-1 and J is TRBJ2-7; unclear D gene. The CDR3 has 11 residues. The germline gives CDR1 SQVTM, CDR2 ANQGSEA. The V end was cut by 8 bases, the J end by 3 bases, with 11 bases between. CDR3 DNA sequence: TGCAGCATCTACACGGGCTACGAGCAGTACTTC. Amino acid sequence: CSIYTGYEQYF.

The chain employs TRBV27 and TRBJ2-7, with 10 bases identical to TRBD2. Germline CDR1 reads MNHEY; CDR2 reads SMNVEV (reference sequence). This CDR3 is 14 amino acids long. The V gene end was trimmed by 8 bases and the J gene end by 4 bases; junction bases not matched to a gene: 8. The CDR3 coding sequence is TGTGCCAGCCGGACAGCGGGAGGGCCTTACGAGCAGTACTTC. Translation: CASRTAGGPYEQYF.

The table lists this clone with a few counts. The chain couples TRBV11-2 to TRBJ2-7; 8 positions agree with TRBD1. V shed 2 bases, J shed 1 base, and the junction held 1 base outside the gene matches. The CDR3 is made up of 14 amino acids. Germline CDR1 and CDR2: SGHAT and FQNNGV. The CDR3 loop is CASSLRTGSYEQYF. The CDR3 DNA reads TGTGCCAGCAGCTTAAGGACAGGGTCCTACGAGCAGTACTTC.

Here the CDR3 reads CASSRTGSYEQYF. CDR3 bases: TGTGCCAGCAGCAGGACAGGGTCCTACGAGCAGTACTTC. J is TRBJ2-7 and V is TRBV5-5; 8 nucleotides agree with TRBD1. This CDR3 contains 13 residues. Germline CDR1 reads SGHKS; CDR2 reads YYEKEE (reference sequence). Unmatched junction bases numbered 1, after V lost 4 bases and J lost 1 base.

The chain couples TRBV6-5 to TRBJ1-2; 8 bases are shared with TRBD1. Germline V gene sequence: CDR1 MNHEY, CDR2 SVGAGI. CDR3 length equals 13 residues. Trimming cost V 6 bases and J 3 bases; bases outside gene matches: 3. The DNA for the CDR3 is TGTGCCAGCAGCCTGACAGGGGACTATGGCTACACCTTC. This codes for CASSLTGDYGYTF.

This clone was picked up a small number of times. The chain employs TRBV27 and TRBJ2-3; 9 nucleotides line up with TRBD1. The ends lost 3 bases at V and 5 bases at J; junction bases unmatched: 3. Germline assignment: CDR1 MNHEY and CDR2 SMNVEV (reference sequence). The CDR3 extends over 14 amino acids. The CDR3 protein is CASSLGQGRDTQYF. Written as DNA, the CDR3 is TGTGCCAGCAGTTTGGGACAGGGAAGAGATACGCAGTATTTT.

V and J are TRBV4-1 and TRBJ2-7; D is undetermined. Trimming removed 0 bases at V and 7 bases at J, with 7 bases between. This CDR3 has 12 amino acids. Germline V lookup: CDR1 MGHRA, CDR2 YSYEKL. The CDR3 is CASSQDGPEQYF. The CDR3 nucleotides read TGCGCCAGCAGCCAAGATGGCCCTGAGCAGTACTTC.

V gene TRBV2 combines with J gene TRBJ1-2; 7 bases map to TRBD1. CDR1 and CDR2 from the germline V gene are SNHLY and FYNNEI. The length of the CDR3 is 13 residues. After removal of 7 bases from V and 7 bases from J, the junction contained 9 bases not matched to a gene. CDR3 coding DNA: TGTGCCAGCAATCGGGACAGTATTCGTGGCTACACCTTC. Its protein is CASNRDSIRGYTF.

A single count supports this clone. J is TRBJ2-3 and V is TRBV7-2; TRBD2 might be the D (6 bases). CDR1 is SGHTA, CDR2 FQGNSA, per germline. The ends were cut back, 1 base at V and 6 bases at J, with 23 bases in the middle. The CDR3 has 18 residues. The CDR3 is CASSLGGWARRLEDTQYF. The CDR3 DNA is TGTGCCAGCAGCTTAGGCGGGTGGGCGCGGAGACTAGAGGATACGCAGTATTTT.

The chain recombines TRBV7-2 with TRBJ2-1; TRBD1 is a possible D gene (5 bases). CDR3 length: 19 residues. Trimming took 3 bases from V and 0 from J, leaving 21 bases between them. The germline V gene encodes CDR1 SGHTA and CDR2 FQGNSA. The CDR3: CASSFLLTGALSSYNEQFF. The CDR3 region has the DNA TGTGCCAGCAGCTTTTTACTAACAGGCGCCTTGAGCTCCTACAATGAGCAGTTCTTC.

The genes are TRBV21-1 and TRBJ1-6; TRBD1 is taken as the D call from the table, unchecked against the DNA. TRBV21-1 counts as a pseudogene. This CDR3 contains 15 residues. The CDR3 is CASSKEGQGNAPLHF. In DNA form, the CDR3 reads TGTGCCAGCAGCAAAGAAGGACAGGGTAACGCACCCCTCCACTTT.

The chain has TRBV4-1 and TRBJ1-5; the D gene is possibly TRBD1 (6 bases). Per the germline V gene, CDR1 is MGHRA and CDR2 is YSYEKL. This CDR3 is built from 18 residues. Deletions cut 0 bases from V and 7 bases from J, with 22 bases between. The CDR3 DNA is TGCGCCAGCAGCCAAGATAGCGTTCGGGCAGGGGCGAAACAGCCCCAGCATTTT. Its translation: CASSQDSVRAGAKQPQHF.

This rearrangement joins TRBV27 to TRBJ1-6; unclear D gene. Germline CDR1 reads MNHEY; CDR2 reads SMNVEV (reference sequence). Between the trimmed V and J ends, which lost 5 bases and 7 bases, there was a span of 15 bases. The CDR3 covers 15 residues. The CDR3 protein is CASSSARRENSPLHF. CDR3 sequence (DNA): TGTGCCAGCAGTAGCGCGCGGAGAGAAAATTCACCCCTCCACTTT.

The V gene is TRBV4-2, the J gene TRBJ1-4; D gene ambiguous. Germline CDR1 and CDR2: LGHNA and YNFKEQ. The CDR3 is 12 amino acids. V gave up 5 bases and J gave up 4 bases, with 5 bases separating them. The CDR3 DNA reads as TGTGCCAGCAGCTACAGTAATGAAAAACTGTTTTTT. It translates to CASSYSNEKLFF.

The chain joins TRBV7-9 to TRBJ1-1; maybe TRBD1 (5 bases). Trimming removed 5 bases from V and 6 bases from J, with 16 bases in between. This CDR3 is built from 14 residues. The germline V gene encodes CDR1 SEHNR and CDR2 FQNEAQ (reference sequence). The CDR3 sequence is CASSPGRAGPEAFF. The CDR3 nucleotides are TGTGCCAGCAGCCCCGGGAGGGCGGGGCCTGAAGCTTTCTTT.

This rearrangement joins TRBV19 to TRBJ2-4; D is perhaps TRBD1 (6 bases). This CDR3 has 16 amino acids. Germline CDR1 and CDR2: LNHDA and SQIVND (reference sequence). V lost 10 bases and J lost 0, with 19 bases in between. The CDR3 DNA follows: TGTGCCACCAGTAGGGGGTCAATGCTAGCCAAAAACATTCAGTACTTC. Translated, it gives CATSRGSMLAKNIQYF. Full variable domain (remainder filled in from reference TRBV19 and TRBJ2-4): DGGITQSPKYLFRKEGQNVTLSCEQNLNHDAMYWYRQDPGQGLRLIYYSQIVNDFQKGDIAEGYSVSREKKESFPLTVTSAQKNPTAFYLCATSRGSMLAKNIQYFGAGTRLSVL.

The chain carries TRBV18 and TRBJ1-6, with D maybe TRBD1 (6 bases). CDR3 length: 15 amino acids. Trimming left V 4 bases short and J 10 bases short, with 17 bases between. Germline V gene data show CDR1 as KGHSH and CDR2 as LQKENI. CDR3 nucleotide sequence: TGTGCCAGCTCACTTCTAGACAGGTTGCGATCACCCCTCCACTTT. Its protein is CASSLLDRLRSPLHF.

The sample holds one count of this clone. The chain links TRBV2 to TRBJ2-3, with D possibly matching TRBD2 (6 bases). Germline V gene sequence: CDR1 SNHLY, CDR2 FYNNEI. This CDR3 comprises 15 residues. V was cut by 7 bases and J by 2 bases, with 16 bases left in between. CDR3 DNA sequence: TGTGCCAGCACCGTTACGGCGGGGTACACAGATACGCAGTATTTT. It encodes CASTVTAGYTDTQYF.

The chain recombines TRBV15 with TRBJ1-2; D uncertain. Trimming shortened V by 1 base and J by 8 bases, and 11 bases separated the two germline ends. Germline CDR1 and CDR2: LNHNV and YYDKDF (reference sequence). The CDR3 spans 13 residues. CDR3 loop: CATSRGQKLGYTF. The CDR3 bases are TGTGCCACCAGCAGAGGGCAGAAGTTGGGCTACACCTTC.

J is TRBJ2-3 and V is TRBV19; D is ambiguous. Trimming took 5 bases from V and 3 from J, leaving 12 bases between them. This CDR3 is built from 14 residues. Germline-derived CDR1 and CDR2 are LNHDA and SQIVND (reference sequence). The CDR3 is CASSPFPRTDTQYF. The CDR3 DNA reads TGTGCCAGTAGTCCTTTCCCGAGGACAGATACGCAGTATTTT.

This chain connects TRBV6-2 or TRBV6-3 to TRBJ2-7, with D possibly TRBD2 on 5 matching bases. CDR1 is MNHEY, CDR2 SVGEGT, per germline. The length of the CDR3 is 14 residues. Trimming left V 2 bases short and J 3 bases short, with 11 bases between. The CDR3 loop reads CASSYEGSVYEQYF. CDR3 coding DNA: TGTGCCAGCAGTTACGAGGGTTCGGTCTACGAGCAGTACTTC.

The chain uses TRBV7-9 and TRBJ1-6; a weak D match, TRBD1 (5 bases). Trimming stripped 2 bases from V and 10 bases from J, with 15 bases between. In germline, CDR1 is SEHNR, CDR2 FQNEAQ (reference sequence). This CDR3 is built from 15 residues. CDR3 in DNA: TGTGCCAGCAGCTTACCGCAGGGAAGGAACTCACCCCTCCACTTT. This sequence encodes CASSLPQGRNSPLHF.

The chain is built from TRBV5-1 and TRBJ1-1; the match to TRBD1 covers 10 bases. V lost 5 bases to trimming and J lost 5 bases; unmatched junction nucleotides: 15. The CDR3 is made up of 17 amino acids. Looked up from germline, CDR1 is SGHRS and CDR2 is YFSETQ. The CDR3 nucleotides read TGCGCCAGCAGGCTGAGACAGGGGGCAGGCTTGGGGACTGAAGCTTTCTTT. Protein: CASRLRQGAGLGTEAFF.

The chain carries TRBV14 and TRBJ2-2, with D perhaps matching TRBD1 (6 bases). The CDR3 is 17 amino acids. V lost 3 bases to trimming and J lost 0 bases, with 14 bases between them. Germline V lookup: CDR1 SGHDN, CDR2 FVKESK. CDR3 amino acids: CASSQGTGHPNTGELFF. CDR3 nucleotides: TGTGCCAGCAGCCAGGGTACGGGACACCCGAACACCGGGGAGCTGTTTTTT.

This chain links TRBV10-3 with TRBJ1-3; 8 nucleotides agree with TRBD1. V gave up 3 bases and J gave up 1 base; unmatched junction bases: 11. Germline-derived CDR1 and CDR2 are ENHRY and SYGVKD. The length of the CDR3 is 18 residues. For the CDR3, the DNA is TGTGCCATCAGTGATCTTCTGGGCAGGGGGCAATCTGGAAACACCATATATTTT. Its protein is CAISDLLGRGQSGNTIYF.

This chain links TRBV7-2 with TRBJ1-2; D remains unclear. The CDR3 runs to 13 residues. Germline CDR1 is SGHTA and CDR2 is FQGNSA. The V end lost 1 base, the J end lost 7 bases, and 10 bases lay between the germline ends. This chain's CDR3 is CASSLGMTRGYTF. CDR3 nucleotides: TGTGCCAGCAGCTTAGGCATGACTCGTGGCTACACCTTC.

The chain employs TRBV11-3 and TRBJ1-1, with a tentative D call TRBD1 (5 bases). V was cut by 5 bases and J by 4 bases, with 11 bases left in between. From germline, CDR1 is SGHNT and CDR2 YENEEA. The CDR3 is 13 residues long. In nucleotides, the CDR3 is TGTGCCAGCAGCAAGGGGTTGGGCACTGAAGCTTTCTTT. Protein product: CASSKGLGTEAFF. Variable domain in full (rest from reference TRBV11-3 and TRBJ1-1): EAGVVQSPRYKIIEKKQPVAFWCNPISGHNTLYWYLQNLGQGPELLIRYENEEAVDDSQLPKDRFSAERLKGVDSTLKIQPAELGDSAVYLCASSKGLGTEAFFGQGTRLTVV.

V usage is TRBV5-3 and J usage is TRBJ1-3; 10 bases match TRBD1. TRBV5-3 is classed as an ORF, of uncertain function. V shed 4 bases, J shed 3 bases, and the junction held 7 bases outside the gene matches. This CDR3 region has 16 residues. The CDR3 DNA is TGTGCCAGAAGCGCCGGGACAGGGGTTGGTGGAAACACCATATATTTT. This sequence encodes CARSAGTGVGGNTIYF.

The chain couples TRBV5-6 to TRBJ2-1, with 13 bases that match TRBD2. The CDR3 covers 15 residues. The ends lost 3 bases at V and 12 bases at J; junction bases unmatched: 9. Germline CDR1 and CDR2: SGHDT and YYEEEE. This CDR3 is CASSSPGTSGKGQFF. CDR3 DNA sequence: TGTGCCAGCAGCTCCCCGGGGACTAGCGGGAAAGGGCAGTTCTTC.

This chain links TRBV7-2 with TRBJ2-7, with D possibly matching TRBD1 (6 bases). Germline V gene data show CDR1 as SGHTA and CDR2 as FQGNSA. This CDR3 has 15 residues. Trimming pared 2 bases from V and 0 bases from J, leaving 11 bases between. The CDR3 sequence: CASSLNIGGSYEQYF. CDR3 bases: TGTGCCAGCAGCTTAAACATAGGGGGCTCCTACGAGCAGTACTTC. Full variable domain (rest looked up from reference TRBV7-2 and TRBJ2-7): GAGVSQSPSNKVTEKGKDVELRCDPISGHTALYWYRQSLGQGLEFLIYFQGNSAPDKSGLPSDRFSAERTGGSVSTLTIQRTQQEDSAVYLCASSLNIGGSYEQYFGPGTRLTVT.